The clone carrying this T cell receptor beta chain was seen at least ten times. As yet, its antigen is unknown. Using a J-beta primer mix together with a sample-barcoded 5' primer, a second PCR was run for roughly 6 to 11 cycles. Tagging of each cDNA molecule was performed by a template-switch adaptor with 12 random nucleotides. One entry per CDR3 protein, called by TCRdb with MiXCR from the 5' RACE reads. The data show 1.5 million to 2 million distinct CDR3 sequences, 25% to 30% seen once. The data stem from a study of blood T cells in healthy people across ages. The germline gives CDR1 SGHTA, CDR2 FQGNSA. The CDR3 covers 14 residues. Trimming removed 1 base from V and 4 bases from J, with 11 bases in between. Study results and limitations: Long-lived donors had more naive CD4+ cells and higher diversity than aged donors. Expanded clonotype changes were possibly confounded by unknown donor CMV status.

The sequenced material came from blood. The source is a woman between 25 and 40 years old in good health. The chain links TRBV7-2 to TRBJ2-7; weak D call: TRBD2 (5 bases). CDR3 region: CASSLGGVRYEQYF. The DNA of the CDR3 is TGTGCCAGCAGCTTAGGGGGAGTTCGGTACGAGCAGTACTTC.